The rows below give T cell receptor beta chains drawn from one sample of a study of blood T cell repertoires in COVID-19. The table came from immunoSEQ multiplex PCR; TCRdb's copy has only in-frame clones and leaves some out. The data contain 450,000 to 600,000 clones, about 90% of them seen just once; the ten biggest clones take up approximately 0.7%. The material sequenced was PBMCs or T cells enriched from blood (not recorded which). The receptors were sampled from a woman aged 18-35 years who had recovered from COVID-19. The CDR3 runs from the conserved cysteine through the conserved F or W. Size tells how often a clone was seen (once, few, many) or the class of an expanded clone, and some rows leave it out.

TRBV12-3/TRBV12-4	NA	TRBJ2-7	CASSLYRDYEQYF
TRBV7-9	NA	TRBJ1-4	CASSLLGQGSANEKLFF
TRBV4-1	NA	TRBJ2-2	CASSQEGQSTGELFF
TRBV6-5	NA	TRBJ2-7	CASSKGLLAGYEQYF
TRBV5-6	NA	TRBJ1-2	CASSPGTADPNYGYTF
TRBV5-1	once	TRBJ1-1	CASSLYNGVTEAFF
TRBV2	NA	TRBJ2-3	CASGTSGTDTQYF
TRBV5-8	NA	TRBJ2-1	CASSRDINSYNEQFF
TRBV15	NA	TRBJ1-6	CATGGDRNSPLHF
TRBV6-5	NA	TRBJ1-1	CASSYGSSEGAFF
TRBV5-1	once	TRBJ1-2	CASSLQTGGTLDGYTF
TRBV2	NA	TRBJ1-3	CASSEVPPGQYF